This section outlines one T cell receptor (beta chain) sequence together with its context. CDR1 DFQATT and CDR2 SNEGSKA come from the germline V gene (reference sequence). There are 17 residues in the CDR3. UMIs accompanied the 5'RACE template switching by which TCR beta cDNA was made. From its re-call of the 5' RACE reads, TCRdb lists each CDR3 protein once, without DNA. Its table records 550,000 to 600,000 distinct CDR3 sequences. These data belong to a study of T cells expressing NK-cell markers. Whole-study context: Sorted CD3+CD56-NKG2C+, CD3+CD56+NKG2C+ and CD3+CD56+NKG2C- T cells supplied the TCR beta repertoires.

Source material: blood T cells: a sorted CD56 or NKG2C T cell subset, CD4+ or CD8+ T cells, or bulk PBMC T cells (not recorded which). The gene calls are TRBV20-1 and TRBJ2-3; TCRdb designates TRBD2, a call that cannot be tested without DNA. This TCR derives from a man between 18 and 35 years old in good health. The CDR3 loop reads CSARLSRWEVGTDTQYF.